Following are 19 T cell receptor beta chains from one sample sequenced in a study of blood T cell repertoires in COVID-19. TCRdb's table, derived via immunoSEQ multiplex PCR, lists solely in-frame clones and lacks some. The repertoire holds some 340,000 clones, with 85% as singletons. The sample taken for sequencing was peripheral blood. Every receptor here comes from a woman aged 18-35 years with acute or convalescent COVID-19.

This chain links TRBV7-8 with TRBJ2-1; D remains unclear. CDR1 is SGHVS, CDR2 FQNEAQ, per germline. This CDR3 is 15 amino acids long. V lost 3 bases to trimming and J lost 2 bases, with 11 bases between them. In DNA form, the CDR3 reads TGTGCCAGCAGCTTCGGGTCCCGTGCCTACAATGAGCAGTTCTTC. This encodes CASSFGSRAYNEQFF.

A remark on this clone: Other DNA sequences of this sample code for an identical CDR3. The V call is TRBV9, the J call TRBJ1-1; TRBD1 might be the D (5 bases). The CDR3 has 13 residues. Trimming took off 3 bases at V and 1 base at J, with 7 bases between the two ends. Per the germline V gene, CDR1 is SGDLS and CDR2 is YYNGEE. The CDR3, as DNA: TGTGCCAGCAGCGCGCAGGGGAACACTGAAGCTTTCTTT. Amino acids: CASSAQGNTEAFF.

V is TRBV3-1 (or the pseudogene TRBV3-2) and J is TRBJ1-2; D gene ambiguous. V gave up 3 bases and J gave up 7 bases, with 15 bases separating them. Germline CDR1 reads LGHDT; CDR2 reads YNNKEL (reference sequence). The CDR3 sequence is 14 residues long. This CDR3 is CASSQGEGWGGYTF. CDR3 DNA sequence: TGTGCCAGCAGCCAGGGCGAGGGCTGGGGTGGCTACACCTTC.

This clone has only a few counts. The J gene is TRBJ2-5, the V gene TRBV5-8; 7 bases fit TRBD2. The CDR3 covers 19 residues. The germline gives CDR1 SGHTS, CDR2 YDEGEE. Germline trimming cut 0 bases from V and 1 base from J; bases unmatched to any gene: 15. The CDR3 DNA is TGTGCCAGCAGCTTGGGTCTAGCGGCCCAGGCAGGCCTCCAAGAGACCCAGTACTTC. Its protein product is CASSLGLAAQAGLQETQYF.

This rearrangement joins TRBV11-2 to TRBJ1-1, with TRBD1 matching over 8 bases. The CDR3 consists of 12 residues. The junction had 6 bases not matched to a gene; V was cut back by 5 bases and J by 10 bases. The germline V gene has CDR1 SGHAT and CDR2 FQNNGV. The DNA for the CDR3 is TGTGCCAGCAGCCCGCAGGGGGCTGTAGCTTTCTTT. Residues: CASSPQGAVAFF. Filled out from reference TRBV11-2 and TRBJ1-1, the complete variable domain reads EAGVAQSPRYKIIEKRQSVAFWCNPISGHATLYWYQQILGQGPKLLIQFQNNGVVDDSQLPKDRFSAERLKGVDSTLKIQPAKLEDSAVYLCASSPQGAVAFFGQGTRLTVV.

This chain connects TRBV9 to TRBJ2-6; tentatively, D is TRBD1 (5 bases). V was trimmed by 3 bases and J by 1 base, leaving 14 bases between them. The CDR3 spans 17 residues. Germline lookup yields CDR1 SGDLS and CDR2 YYNGEE. The CDR3 region has the DNA TGTGCCAGCAGCGCGACAGTCACCAGGTCTGGGGCCAACGTCCTGACTTTC. This codes for CASSATVTRSGANVLTF.

This clone occurred a few times. The gene calls are TRBV28 and TRBJ1-2; D call uncertain. The CDR3 spans 15 residues. Trimming stripped 7 bases from V and 7 bases from J, with 22 bases between. Germline V gives CDR1 MDHEN, CDR2 SYDVKM. This chain's CDR3 is CASNPPGNLLSGYTF. The DNA of the CDR3 is TGTGCCAGCAACCCCCCAGGTAACCTCCTGAGTGGCTACACCTTC.

This clone has a handful of counts. The chain combines TRBV28 with TRBJ1-1, with D possibly matching TRBD1 (5 bases). CDR1 is MDHEN, CDR2 SYDVKM, per germline. Trimming took off 3 bases at V and 0 bases at J, with 17 bases between the two ends. This CDR3 has 17 residues. CDR3 residues: CASSFVKGDSLNTEAFF. The CDR3 nucleotides read TGTGCCAGCAGTTTCGTTAAAGGGGATAGCCTGAACACTGAAGCTTTCTTT.

The chain couples TRBV6-5 to TRBJ1-1; perhaps TRBD1 as D (6 bases). V lost 5 bases and J 2 bases, leaving 9 bases between the germline ends. This CDR3 comprises 13 residues. In germline, CDR1 is MNHEY, CDR2 SVGAGI. The CDR3 sequence: CASSLQGNTEAFF. CDR3 bases: TGTGCCAGCAGTCTACAGGGTAACACTGAAGCTTTCTTT.

This sequence joins TRBV4-1 and TRBJ1-3; D is possibly TRBD1 (5 bases). This CDR3 has 16 residues. The ends were cut back, 0 bases at V and 3 bases at J, with 12 bases in the middle. Germline V gene sequence: CDR1 MGHRA, CDR2 YSYEKL. The CDR3 DNA reads TGCGCCAGCAGCCAAGATATCGCCAGGGATGGAAACACCATATATTTT. Translation: CASSQDIARDGNTIYF.

The J gene is TRBJ1-2, the V gene TRBV4-1; a weak D match, TRBD1 (5 bases). CDR1 and CDR2 (germline): MGHRA, YSYEKL. Trimming left V 0 bases short and J 6 bases short, with 11 bases between. CDR3 length: 14 amino acids. The CDR3 DNA reads as TGCGCCAGCAGCCAAGATTCGCCGGGGGATGGCTACACCTTC. Amino acid sequence: CASSQDSPGDGYTF.

J is TRBJ2-5 and V is TRBV7-9, with no clear D. Trimming removed 5 bases at V and 2 bases at J, with 6 bases between. CDR1 and CDR2 (germline): SEHNR, FQNEAQ (reference sequence). The CDR3 has 12 residues. Here the CDR3 DNA reads TGTGCCAGCAGCAGCTATCAAGAGACCCAGTACTTC. It translates to CASSSYQETQYF.

This chain links TRBV20-1 with TRBJ1-2, with TRBD1 identical over 7 bases. This CDR3 has 10 amino acids. Germline V gene data show CDR1 as DFQATT and CDR2 as SNEGSKA (reference sequence). Unmatched junction bases numbered 3, after V lost 6 bases and J lost 8 bases. Here the CDR3 reads CSARDRGYTF. In DNA form, the CDR3 reads TGCAGTGCCCGGGACAGAGGCTACACCTTC.

This clone was detected only once. The rearrangement uses TRBV3-1 (or the pseudogene TRBV3-2) and TRBJ2-7; 7 bases map to TRBD1. The CDR3 sequence is 13 residues long. V shed 4 bases and J 6 bases; nucleotides not matched to a gene: 6. Looked up from germline, CDR1 is LGHDT and CDR2 is YNNKEL (reference sequence). The CDR3 nucleotides read TGTGCCAGCAGCCGACAGGGTCCAGGCGAGCAGTACTTC. Its protein is CASSRQGPGEQYF.

The rearrangement links TRBV6-2 or TRBV6-3 to TRBJ1-5; D possibly corresponds to TRBD1 (5 bases). The germline V gene has CDR1 MNHEY and CDR2 SVGEGT. V was pared by 0 bases and J by 4 bases, with 16 bases between. The CDR3 is made up of 17 amino acids. The CDR3 sequence: CASSYSGRGSVNQPQHF. Written as DNA, the CDR3 is TGTGCCAGCAGTTACTCGGGTAGGGGAAGCGTAAATCAGCCCCAGCATTTT.

The chain is built from TRBV6-5 and TRBJ1-1; no clear D. V was cut by 2 bases and J by 6 bases, with 7 bases left in between. The CDR3 loop spans 12 amino acids. The germline V gene has CDR1 MNHEY and CDR2 SVGAGI. CDR3 bases: TGTGCCAGCAGTTACGAGCGGCCTGAAGCTTTCTTT. Encoded protein: CASSYERPEAFF.

The V and J genes are TRBV19 and TRBJ1-2; TRBD1 aligns across 8 bases. The junction had 2 bases not matched to a gene; V was cut back by 4 bases and J by 4 bases. CDR1 LNHDA and CDR2 SQIVND come from the germline V gene (reference sequence). This CDR3 comprises 13 residues. The CDR3 nucleotides read TGTGCCAGTAGTACGACAGGGGTCTATGGCTACACCTTC. Protein product: CASSTTGVYGYTF. The full variable domain, rest sourced from reference TRBV19 and TRBJ1-2, is DGGITQSPKYLFRKEGQNVTLSCEQNLNHDAMYWYRQDPGQGLRLIYYSQIVNDFQKGDIAEGYSVSREKKESFPLTVTSAQKNPTAFYLCASSTTGVYGYTFGSGTRLTVV.

This clone showed up just once. The J gene is TRBJ2-7, the V gene TRBV4-1; 7 positions match TRBD1. The CDR3 sequence is 14 residues long. The V gene end was trimmed by 3 bases and the J gene end by 12 bases; junction bases not matched to a gene: 14. CDR1 and CDR2 (germline): MGHRA, YSYEKL. The CDR3 spells CASSQTGQSPSWYF. The CDR3 DNA sequence: TGCGCCAGCAGCCAGACGGGACAGTCCCCCAGTTGGTACTTC.

The chain joins TRBV27 to TRBJ2-1; the match to TRBD2 covers 9 bases. Trimming cost V 8 bases and J 6 bases; bases outside gene matches: 11. The CDR3 contains 15 residues. The germline V gene has CDR1 MNHEY and CDR2 SMNVEV (reference sequence). CDR3 DNA: TGTGCCAGCGGACTAGCGAATGGTGGGTCCAATGAGCAGTTCTTC. It specifies CASGLANGGSNEQFF.